This T cell receptor beta chain was documented in a study of post-analysis software for immune sequencing data. Study information: Recorded subtypes: relapsing-remitting, secondary progressive, progressive-relapsing; some patients unannotated. Overall study findings and caveats: The F measure placed samples prepared in the same batch into strongly shared clusters. Among multiple sclerosis patients, normalized Chao1 diversity was significantly below that of controls. The five TRBV segments detected at higher frequency in patients than in controls included TRBV5-6, TRBV5-1 and TRBV20-1.

To note about this clonotype: Antigen specificity is unknown.

The CDR3 sequence is 18 residues long. TCR beta libraries were prepared from cDNA with unique molecular identifiers. It was from roughly 1 to 10 million T cells that roughly 0.5 million cDNA molecules came. TCRdb redid the calling of the PCR reads with MiXCR, one entry per CDR3 protein. The sample carries about half a million distinct CDR3 sequences, roughly 46% recorded once. Sequenced sample: blood. The chain couples TRBV21-1 to TRBJ2-3; the table's D call, TRBD1, has no DNA check behind it. TRBV21-1 is noted as a pseudogene. The TCR comes from a girl between 10 and 17 years old with multiple sclerosis. The CDR3 is CASSKPLCDRGRTDTQYF. CDR3 in DNA: TGTGCCAGCAGCAAACCACTCTGCGACAGGGGGCGCACAGATACGCAGTATTTT.